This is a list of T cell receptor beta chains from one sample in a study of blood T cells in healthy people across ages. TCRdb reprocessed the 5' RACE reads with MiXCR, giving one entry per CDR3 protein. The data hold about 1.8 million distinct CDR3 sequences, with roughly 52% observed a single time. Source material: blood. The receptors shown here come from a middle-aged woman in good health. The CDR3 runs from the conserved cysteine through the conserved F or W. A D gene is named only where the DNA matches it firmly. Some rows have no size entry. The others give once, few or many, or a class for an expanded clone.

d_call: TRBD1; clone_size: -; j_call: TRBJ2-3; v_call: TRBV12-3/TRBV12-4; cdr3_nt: TGTGCCAGCAGTTTACGACAGGGACCCCCTACAGATACGCAGTATTTT; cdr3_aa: CASSLRQGPPTDTQYF
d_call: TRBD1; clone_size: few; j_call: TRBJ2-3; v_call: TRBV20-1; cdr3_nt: TGCAGTGGGGAACAGGGGGCTGAGGATACGCAGTATTTT; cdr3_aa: CSGEQGAEDTQYF
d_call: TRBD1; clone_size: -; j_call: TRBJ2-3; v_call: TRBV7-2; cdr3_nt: TGTGCCAGCAGCTTAAGCCCGGGACAGGGGAATACGCAGTATTTT; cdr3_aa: CASSLSPGQGNTQYF
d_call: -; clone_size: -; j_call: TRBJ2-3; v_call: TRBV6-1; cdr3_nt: TGTGCCAGCAGCCTGAGTCAGGCCACAGATACGCAGTATTTT; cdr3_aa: CASSLSQATDTQYF
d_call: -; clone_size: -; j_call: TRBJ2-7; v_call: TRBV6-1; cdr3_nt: TGTGCCAGCAGTCTACCTAGCCTCGAGCAGTACTTC; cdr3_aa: CASSLPSLEQYF
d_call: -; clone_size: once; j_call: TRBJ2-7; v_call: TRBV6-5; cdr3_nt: TGTGCCGCCGGAGAGCAGTACTTC; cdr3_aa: CAAGEQYF
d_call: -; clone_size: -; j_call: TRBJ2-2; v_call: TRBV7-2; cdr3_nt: TGTGCCAGCAGCTCTACCTTGGGGAACACCGGGGAGCTGTTTTTT; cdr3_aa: CASSSTLGNTGELFF
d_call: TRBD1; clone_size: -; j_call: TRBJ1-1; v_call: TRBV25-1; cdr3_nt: TGTGCCAGCAGTGACCTGACAGGGTCTGCCGCTTTCTTT; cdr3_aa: CASSDLTGSAAFF
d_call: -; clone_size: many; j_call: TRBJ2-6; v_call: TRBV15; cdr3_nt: TGTGCCACCAGCAGAGTAAGCTCTGGGGCCAACGTCCTGACTTTC; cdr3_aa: CATSRVSSGANVLTF
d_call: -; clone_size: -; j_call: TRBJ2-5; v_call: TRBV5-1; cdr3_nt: TGCGCCAGCAGCTTGGAGAGCTTTTCCCAGTACTTC; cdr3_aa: CASSLESFSQYF
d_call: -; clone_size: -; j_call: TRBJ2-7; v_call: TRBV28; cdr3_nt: TGTGCCAGCAGAACCGGGACCAAGGGCTACGAGCAGTACTTC; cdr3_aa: CASRTGTKGYEQYF
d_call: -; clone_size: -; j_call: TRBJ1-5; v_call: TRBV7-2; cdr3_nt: TGTGCCAGCAGACAGACACAAAATCAGCCCCAGCATTTT; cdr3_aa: CASRQTQNQPQHF
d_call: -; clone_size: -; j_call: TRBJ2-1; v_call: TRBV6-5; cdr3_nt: TGTGCCAGCAGGTTCGACCTCGGGGCAGAATACAATGAGCAGTTCTTC; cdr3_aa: CASRFDLGAEYNEQFF
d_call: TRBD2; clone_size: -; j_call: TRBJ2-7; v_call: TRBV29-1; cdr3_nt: TGCAGCGTTGGTAGCGGGACCAACGAGCAGTACTTC; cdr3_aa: CSVGSGTNEQYF
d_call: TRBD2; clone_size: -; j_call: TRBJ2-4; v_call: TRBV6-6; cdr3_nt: TGTGCCAGTCTCATAAAGGCTAGCGGGGGCTACAATGAGCAGTACTTC; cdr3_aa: CASLIKASGGYNEQYF
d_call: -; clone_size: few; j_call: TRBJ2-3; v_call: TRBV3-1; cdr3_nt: TGTGCCAGCAACAGGGCTCCCACAGATACGCAGTATTTT; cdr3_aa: CASNRAPTDTQYF
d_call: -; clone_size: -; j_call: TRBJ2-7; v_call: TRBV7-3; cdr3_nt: TGTGCCAGCAGCTCCACCGGGATTGGGCTGTACTTC; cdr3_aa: CASSSTGIGLYF
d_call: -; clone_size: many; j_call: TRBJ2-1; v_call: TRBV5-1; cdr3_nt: TGCGCCAGCAGCTTCGAAGGGAATGAGCAGTTCTTC; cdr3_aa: CASSFEGNEQFF
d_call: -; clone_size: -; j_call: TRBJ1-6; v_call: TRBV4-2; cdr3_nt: TGTGCCAGCAGCCTGGTGGGTTTGAGTAATTCACCCCTCCACTTT; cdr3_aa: CASSLVGLSNSPLHF
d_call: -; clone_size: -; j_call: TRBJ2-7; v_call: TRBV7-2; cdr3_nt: TGTGCCAGCAGCTTAATGAAGGAGGCGGACGACGAGCAGTACTTC; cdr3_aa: CASSLMKEADDEQYF
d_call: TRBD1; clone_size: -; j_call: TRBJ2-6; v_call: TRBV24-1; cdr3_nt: TGTGCCACCAGTGCTTCTGGGACAGGGATCGGGGCCAACGTCCTGACTTTC; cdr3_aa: CATSASGTGIGANVLTF
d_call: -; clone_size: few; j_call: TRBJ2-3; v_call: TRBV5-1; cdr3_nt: TGCGCCAGCAGCACTGAGGGGGCAGATACGCAGTATTTT; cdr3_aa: CASSTEGADTQYF
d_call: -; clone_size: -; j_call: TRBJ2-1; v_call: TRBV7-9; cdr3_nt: TGTGCCAGCCCCGGGGCCTATGAGCAGTTCTTC; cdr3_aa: CASPGAYEQFF
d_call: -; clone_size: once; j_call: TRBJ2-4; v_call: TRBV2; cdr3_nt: TGTGCCAGCATAGAGTTAGCCAAAAACATTCAGTACTTC; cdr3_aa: CASIELAKNIQYF
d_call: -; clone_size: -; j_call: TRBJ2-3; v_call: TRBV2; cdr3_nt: TGTGCCAGCATGGGATCAGATACGCAGTATTTT; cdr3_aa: CASMGSDTQYF
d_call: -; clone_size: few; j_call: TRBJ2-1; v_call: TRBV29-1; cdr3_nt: TGCAGCGTTGGATCTCAGGACTCCTACAATGAGCAGTTCTTC; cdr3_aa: CSVGSQDSYNEQFF
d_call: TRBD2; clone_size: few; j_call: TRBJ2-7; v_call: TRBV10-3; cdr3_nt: TGTGCCATCAGGCAGACTAGCGGGGGGACCCTCACGGGGGAGCAGTACTTC; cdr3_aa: CAIRQTSGGTLTGEQYF
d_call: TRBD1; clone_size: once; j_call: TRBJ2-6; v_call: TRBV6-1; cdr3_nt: TGTGCCAGCACCTCAAGGGGGACAGGGGTCCCCCTCTCTGGGGCCAACGTCCTGACTTTC; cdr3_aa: CASTSRGTGVPLSGANVLTF
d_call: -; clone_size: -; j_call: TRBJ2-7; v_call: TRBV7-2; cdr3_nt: TGTGCCAGCAGCTTAACCTATAGCTCCTACAATGAGCAGTACTTC; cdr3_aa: CASSLTYSSYNEQYF
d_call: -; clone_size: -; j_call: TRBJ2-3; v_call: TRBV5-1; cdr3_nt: TGTGCCAGCAGGCAGAGCACAGATACGCAGTATTTT; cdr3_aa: CASRQSTDTQYF
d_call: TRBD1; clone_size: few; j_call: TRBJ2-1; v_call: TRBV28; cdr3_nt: TGTGCCAGCAGCCTGGACAGGGAGTACAATGAGCAGTTCTTC; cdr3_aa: CASSLDREYNEQFF
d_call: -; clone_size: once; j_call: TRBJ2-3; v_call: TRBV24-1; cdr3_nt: TGTGCCACCGCCGCGCAGGGGACAAGGGCAGATACGCAGTATTTT; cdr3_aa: CATAAQGTRADTQYF
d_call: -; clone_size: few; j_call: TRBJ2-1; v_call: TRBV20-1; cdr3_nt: TGCAGTGCTAGAGAGGGGCCTGAGCAGTTCTTC; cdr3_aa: CSAREGPEQFF
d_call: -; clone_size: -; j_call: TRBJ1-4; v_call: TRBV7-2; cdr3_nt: TGTGCCAGCAGCGCCTGGCAAAGGGGTAATGAAAAACTGTTTTTT; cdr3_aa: CASSAWQRGNEKLFF
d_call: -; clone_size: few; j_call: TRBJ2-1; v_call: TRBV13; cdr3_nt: TGTGCCAGCAGTCTTACCGGGAGAAACAATGAGCAGTTCTTC; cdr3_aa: CASSLTGRNNEQFF
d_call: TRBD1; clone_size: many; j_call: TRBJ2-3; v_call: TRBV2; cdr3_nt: TGTGCCAGCAGCGGACAGGGGGCAGATACGCAGTATTTT; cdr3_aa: CASSGQGADTQYF
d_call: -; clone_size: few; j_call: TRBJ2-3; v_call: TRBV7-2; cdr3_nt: TGTGCCAGCAGCAAAACTTACGGAGGGGGGGGCGCAACAGATACGCAGTATTTT; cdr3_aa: CASSKTYGGGGATDTQYF
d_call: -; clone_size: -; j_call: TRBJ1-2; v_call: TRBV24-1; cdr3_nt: TGTGCCACCAGTGCCGGGACCGCCTATGGCTACACCTTC; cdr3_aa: CATSAGTAYGYTF
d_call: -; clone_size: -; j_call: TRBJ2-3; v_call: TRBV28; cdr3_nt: TGTGCCAGCACCATCGACAGTGCTCGCACAGATACGCAGTATTTT; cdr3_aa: CASTIDSARTDTQYF
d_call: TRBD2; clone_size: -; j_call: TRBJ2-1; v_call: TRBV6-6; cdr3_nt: TGTGCCAGCACTCAAGGGGTTATAGCGGGTGAGCAGTTCTTC; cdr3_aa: CASTQGVIAGEQFF
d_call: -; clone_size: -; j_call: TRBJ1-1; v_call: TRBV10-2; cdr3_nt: TGCGCCAGCAGTGAGTCGGGGGCAGCACAAGCACAAGCTTTCTTT; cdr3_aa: CASSESGAAQAQAFF
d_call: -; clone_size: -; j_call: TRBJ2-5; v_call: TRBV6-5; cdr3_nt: TGTGCCAGCAGACAACTCCACCAAGAGACCCAGTACTTC; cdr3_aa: CASRQLHQETQYF
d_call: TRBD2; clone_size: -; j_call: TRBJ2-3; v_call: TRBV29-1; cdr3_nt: TGCAGCGGGGATAGCGGGGGCACAGATACGCAGTATTTT; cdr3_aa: CSGDSGGTDTQYF